This T cell receptor beta chain was sequenced during a study of blood T cell repertoires in COVID-19. Assay: immunoSEQ multiplex PCR; the TCRdb copy retains only in-frame clones and omits some. The sample shows some 240,000 clones, about 87% of them seen only once. The ends lost 2 bases at V and 11 bases at J; junction bases unmatched: 13. The CDR3 loop spans 16 amino acids. CDR1 and CDR2 from the germline V gene are LNHNV and YYDKDF (reference sequence). This chain joins TRBV15 and TRBJ1-4, with TRBD1 matching over 8 bases. Sequencing was carried out using peripheral blood. This clonotype originated in a woman aged 70-85 years with COVID-19, enrolled during active disease. CDR3 region: CATSRQPPTTGGKLFF. CDR3 DNA sequence: TGTGCCACCAGCAGACAACCACCGACCACAGGGGGGAAACTGTTTTTT.